Sequencing of this T cell receptor beta chain was carried out in a study of OX40 agonist ivuxolimab in advanced cancers. In the study overall: Age averaged about 66 years (range about 20 to 80), and 70% to 85% were male.

The assay was immunoSEQ multiplex PCR, and TCRdb's table has in-frame clones only and misses some. The sample includes nearly 90,000 clones, 85% to 90% of them seen just once. Remarks on this clone: The antigen is unknown.

The ends were cut back, 3 bases at V and 3 bases at J, with 15 bases in the middle. The length of the CDR3 is 16 residues. Germline V gives CDR1 SGHDN, CDR2 FVKESK. The study's findings and limits: CD8+ T cells were the subset that, on average, had more expanded clones than CD4+. The CD4+ and CD8+ T cells in the blood had expanded clonally by week 6 at 0.1 to 3.0 mg/kg.

The TCR originated in an adult with an advanced solid tumor such as melanoma, head and neck, liver or kidney cancer. This sequence joins TRBV14 and TRBJ1-3; TRBD1 might be the D (5 bases). The source was CD4+ or CD8+ T cells sorted from blood, collected in a trial of the OX40 agonist ivuxolimab. CDR3 nucleotide sequence: TGTGCCAGCAGCCAGTCCGTGCAGGGTCTTGGAAACACCATATATTTT. Its translation is CASSQSVQGLGNTIYF.